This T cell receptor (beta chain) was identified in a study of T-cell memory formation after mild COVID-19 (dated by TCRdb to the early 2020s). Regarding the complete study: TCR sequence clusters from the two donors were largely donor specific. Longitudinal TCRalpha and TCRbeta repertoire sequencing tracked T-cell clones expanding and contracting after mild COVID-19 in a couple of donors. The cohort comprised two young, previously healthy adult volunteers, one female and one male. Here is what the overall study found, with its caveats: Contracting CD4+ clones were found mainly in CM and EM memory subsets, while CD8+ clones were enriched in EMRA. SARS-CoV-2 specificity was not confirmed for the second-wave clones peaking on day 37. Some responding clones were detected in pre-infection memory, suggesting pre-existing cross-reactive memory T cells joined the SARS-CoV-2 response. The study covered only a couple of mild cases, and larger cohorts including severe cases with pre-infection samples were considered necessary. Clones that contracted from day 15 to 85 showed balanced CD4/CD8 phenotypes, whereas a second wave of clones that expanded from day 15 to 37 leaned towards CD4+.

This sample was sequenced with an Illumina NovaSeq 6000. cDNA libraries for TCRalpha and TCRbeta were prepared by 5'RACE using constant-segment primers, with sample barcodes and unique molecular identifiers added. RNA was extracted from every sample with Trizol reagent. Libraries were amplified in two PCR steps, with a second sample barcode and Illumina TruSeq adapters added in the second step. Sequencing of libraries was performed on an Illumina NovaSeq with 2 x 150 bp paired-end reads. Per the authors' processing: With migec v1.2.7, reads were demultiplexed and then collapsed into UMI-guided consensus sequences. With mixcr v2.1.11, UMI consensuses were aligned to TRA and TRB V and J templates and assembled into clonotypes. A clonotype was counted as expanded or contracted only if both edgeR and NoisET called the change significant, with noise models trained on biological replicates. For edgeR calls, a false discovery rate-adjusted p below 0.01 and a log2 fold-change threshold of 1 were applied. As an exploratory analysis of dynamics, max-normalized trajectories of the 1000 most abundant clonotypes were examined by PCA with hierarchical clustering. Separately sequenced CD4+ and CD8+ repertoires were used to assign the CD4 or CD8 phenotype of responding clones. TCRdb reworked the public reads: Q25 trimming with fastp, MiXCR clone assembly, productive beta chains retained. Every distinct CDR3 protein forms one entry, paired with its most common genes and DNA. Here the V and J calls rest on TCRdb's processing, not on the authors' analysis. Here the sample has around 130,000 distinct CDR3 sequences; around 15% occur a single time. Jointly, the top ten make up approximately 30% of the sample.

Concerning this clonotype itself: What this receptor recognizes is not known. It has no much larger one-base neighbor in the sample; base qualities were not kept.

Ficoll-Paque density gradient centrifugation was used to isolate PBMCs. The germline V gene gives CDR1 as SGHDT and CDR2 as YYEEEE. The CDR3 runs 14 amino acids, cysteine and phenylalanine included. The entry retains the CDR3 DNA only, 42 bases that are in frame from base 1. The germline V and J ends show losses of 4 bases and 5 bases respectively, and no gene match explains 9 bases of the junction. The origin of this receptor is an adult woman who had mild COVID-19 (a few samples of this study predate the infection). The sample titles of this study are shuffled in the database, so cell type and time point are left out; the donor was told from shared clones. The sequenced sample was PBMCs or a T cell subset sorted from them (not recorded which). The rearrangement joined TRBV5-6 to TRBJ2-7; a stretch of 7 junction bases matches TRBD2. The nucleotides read TGTGCCAGCAGCCCCCTGGGGGGGATCGACGAGCAGTACTTC. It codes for CASSPLGGIDEQYF.